This is a list of T cell receptor beta chains from one sample in a study of blood T cell repertoires in COVID-19. Repertoires were generated with immunoSEQ multiplex PCR, while TCRdb's copy carries only in-frame clones and drops some. The data show under 250,000 clones, 86% seen once. The material sequenced was peripheral blood. These receptors were taken from a woman of 80 years or more with COVID-19, enrolled during active disease. Both conserved end residues are part of each CDR3. D genes are given only for firm matches. Expanded clones are given a class, and other clones once, few, many or no size at all.

abundance	j_gene	v_gene	d_gene	CDR3nt	CDR3aa
.	TRBJ2-3	TRBV7-6	.	TGTGCCAGCAGCTTAGATTGGGGGGGCTCTACAGATACGCAGTATTTT	CASSLDWGGSTDTQYF
.	TRBJ1-1	TRBV10-2	.	TGCGCCAGCACCCCCAGGGCTTCGAACACTGAAGCTTTCTTT	CASTPRASNTEAFF
few	TRBJ1-6	TRBV5-1	TRBD1	TGCGCCAGCAGCCCACAAGGGACAGCTAATTCACCCCTCCACTTT	CASSPQGTANSPLHF
.	TRBJ2-7	TRBV4-1	.	TGCGCCAGCAGCCAAGATTCCGGGAACTCCTACGAGCAGTACTTC	CASSQDSGNSYEQYF
.	TRBJ1-3	TRBV27	.	TGTGCCAGCAGCGCAGGGAATCCTGGAAACACCATATATTTT	CASSAGNPGNTIYF
.	TRBJ2-2	TRBV7-9	.	TGTGCCAGCAGCTCTCCCGGGGAGCTGTTTTTT	CASSSPGELFF
.	TRBJ2-1	TRBV7-9	TRBD1	TGTGCCAGCAGCTTAGGGGACAGGGGGAATGAGCAGTTCTTC	CASSLGDRGNEQFF
.	TRBJ1-1	TRBV5-1	.	TGCGCCAGCAGCTTGACGACAGACAACACTGAAGCTTTCTTT	CASSLTTDNTEAFF
.	TRBJ1-1	TRBV19	TRBD1	TGTGCCAGTAGTCCCACCCGAGGGACAGGGAACACTGAAGCTTTCTTT	CASSPTRGTGNTEAFF
.	TRBJ1-1	TRBV12-3/TRBV12-4	.	TGTGCCAGCAGTTTATCACGGGGGGGAGCTTTCTTT	CASSLSRGGAFF
few	TRBJ1-5	TRBV5-1	TRBD1	TGCGCCAGCAGCTTACAGGGGTTGACAAATCAGCCCCAGCATTTT	CASSLQGLTNQPQHF
.	TRBJ2-1	TRBV7-6	TRBD2	TGTGCCAGCAGCTTAGGGGCGGGGGGGCCATATGAGCAGTTCTTC	CASSLGAGGPYEQFF
few	TRBJ1-4	TRBV28	.	TGTGCCAGCACCTTATTAGGTGGAGGCGGCGAAAAACTGTTTTTT	CASTLLGGGGEKLFF
.	TRBJ1-4	TRBV2	.	TGTGCCAGCAGTAGGGCGGGGTCAAATAATGAAAAACTGTTTTTT	CASSRAGSNNEKLFF
.	TRBJ1-2	TRBV27	TRBD1	TGTGCCAGCAGTTTAACCGGACAGGGTGTGAGAGGCTACACCTTC	CASSLTGQGVRGYTF
.	TRBJ1-1	TRBV19	TRBD1	TGTGCCAGTAGTATGGGCGACAGGGGAAGGTACACTGAAGCTTTCTTT	CASSMGDRGRYTEAFF
.	TRBJ1-2	TRBV6-6	TRBD1	TGTGCCAGCAAACCACAGGGGGCGGCTGGCTACACCTTC	CASKPQGAAGYTF
.	TRBJ1-4	TRBV5-4	.	TGTGCCAGCAGCTCAGGGGTGGATTATGAAAAACTGTTTTTT	CASSSGVDYEKLFF
.	TRBJ1-1	TRBV5-1	TRBD1	TGCGCCAGCAGCTGGCAAGGGGGACAGGCAGAGTCTGAAGCTTTCTTT	CASSWQGGQAESEAFF
.	TRBJ1-2	TRBV27	TRBD1	TGTGCCAGCAGTGCACCGGGACAGGGGGCGTATGGCTACACCTTC	CASSAPGQGAYGYTF
.	TRBJ2-3	TRBV3-1/TRBV3-2	.	TGTGCCAGCAGCCAAGCTCCGGGGATTAGAGATACGCAGTATTTT	CASSQAPGIRDTQYF
.	TRBJ2-1	TRBV7-2	.	TGTGCCAGCAGCTTAGCGTACAGCTCCTACAATGAGCAGTTCTTC	CASSLAYSSYNEQFF
few	TRBJ2-1	TRBV15	.	TGTGCCACCAGCAGAGGGGGACAAAGCTCCTACAATGAGCAGTTCTTC	CATSRGGQSSYNEQFF
.	TRBJ1-3	TRBV6-6	.	TGTGCCAGCAGTTCCCCCCTCACAGGAAACACCATATATTTT	CASSSPLTGNTIYF
.	TRBJ1-2	TRBV28	.	TGTGCCAGCAGTTCAGTCCGGGCGGGGAGATATGGCTACACCTTC	CASSSVRAGRYGYTF
.	TRBJ2-2	TRBV7-3	.	TGTGCCAGCAGCCCTCGTAACACCGGGGAGCTGTTTTTT	CASSPRNTGELFF
.	TRBJ2-7	TRBV19	TRBD2	TGTGCCAGTAGTCGACTAGCGGGGACGGCGAGCGAGCAGTACTTC	CASSRLAGTASEQYF
.	TRBJ2-5	TRBV2	.	TGTGCCAGCAGTGAAGTTACGGAGAGCACCCAGTACTTC	CASSEVTESTQYF
.	TRBJ1-1	TRBV18	.	TGTGCCAGCTCACCAGGACAACAGAACACTGAAGCTTTCTTT	CASSPGQQNTEAFF
.	TRBJ2-1	TRBV29-1	.	TGCAGCGCGCGTAAACAGGGTTGGGAGCAGTTCTTC	CSARKQGWEQFF
.	TRBJ2-2	TRBV6-6	TRBD2	TGTGCCAGCAGATTCGGGGGGGCGGAGACCGGGGAGCTGTTTTTT	CASRFGGAETGELFF
once	TRBJ1-2	TRBV5-1	.	TGCGCCAGCAGCTTGCAGGGGAACGATGGCTACACCTTC	CASSLQGNDGYTF
.	TRBJ2-5	TRBV10-3	.	TGTGCCATCAGCCGACAGTTAGACCGCCAAGAGACCCAGTACTTC	CAISRQLDRQETQYF
.	TRBJ1-3	TRBV7-2	.	TGTGCCAGCAGCTTAGACAGTTTAGGAAACACCATATATTTT	CASSLDSLGNTIYF
.	TRBJ2-5	TRBV18	.	TGTGCCAGCTCACCCCTCCAAGAGACCCAGTACTTC	CASSPLQETQYF
.	TRBJ2-5	TRBV28	TRBD2	TGTGCCAGCAGTTTTAGCCCGTACCTAGCGGAAGAGACCCAGTACTTC	CASSFSPYLAEETQYF
.	TRBJ1-1	TRBV7-2	.	TGTGCCAGCAGCTTAGCGGTGACATTTAACACTGAAGCTTTCTTT	CASSLAVTFNTEAFF
.	TRBJ1-1	TRBV6-5	.	TGTGCCAGCAGTATTACGTGGCGAGGGAACACTGAAGCTTTCTTT	CASSITWRGNTEAFF
.	TRBJ1-1	TRBV19	.	TGTGCCAGTAGTATAGGTAAAAGGGAGCCTATGAACACTGAAGCTTTCTTT	CASSIGKREPMNTEAFF
.	TRBJ1-4	TRBV29-1	.	TGCAGCGTTGTACAGGGCCATAATGAAAAACTGTTTTTT	CSVVQGHNEKLFF
.	TRBJ1-1	TRBV15	.	TGTGCCACCAGCAGAGATAGCGTGAACACTGAAGCTTTCTTT	CATSRDSVNTEAFF
.	TRBJ1-2	TRBV25-1	TRBD1	TGTGCCAGCAGTGCGGACAGGCGTCCCCCAAACTATGGCTACACCTTC	CASSADRRPPNYGYTF
.	TRBJ1-3	TRBV7-2	.	TGTGCCAGCAGCTCCAGGGTAAACACCATATATTTT	CASSSRVNTIYF
.	TRBJ1-1	TRBV25-1	.	TGTGCCAGCAGTGAATCTGGTAGGGGTCCGAACACTGAAGCTTTCTTT	CASSESGRGPNTEAFF
once	TRBJ1-6	TRBV19	.	TGTGCCAGTAGTATGGGCAGGGGTCGGGATTCACCCCTCCACTTT	CASSMGRGRDSPLHF
.	TRBJ2-3	TRBV4-3	TRBD2	TGCGCCAGCAGCCAAGCCCCCGGGACTAGCGGGGGGTATGGCACAGATACGCAGTATTTT	CASSQAPGTSGGYGTDTQYF
once	TRBJ1-5	TRBV4-1	.	TGCGCCAGCAGCCAAGAAGGGGGTACGGTTAAGCCCCAGCATTTT	CASSQEGGTVKPQHF
.	TRBJ1-2	TRBV4-1	.	TGCGCCAGCAGCCAATCTCCCGGACAGACCCAGGACTATGGCTACACCTTC	CASSQSPGQTQDYGYTF
.	TRBJ2-3	TRBV29-1	.	TGCAGCGTTGAAGTTGGCAGTCCAGATACGCAGTATTTT	CSVEVGSPDTQYF
.	TRBJ1-1	TRBV6-2/TRBV6-3	TRBD1	TGTGCCAGCAGTTACCATGACAGGGGAAGAATGAACACTGAAGCTTTCTTT	CASSYHDRGRMNTEAFF